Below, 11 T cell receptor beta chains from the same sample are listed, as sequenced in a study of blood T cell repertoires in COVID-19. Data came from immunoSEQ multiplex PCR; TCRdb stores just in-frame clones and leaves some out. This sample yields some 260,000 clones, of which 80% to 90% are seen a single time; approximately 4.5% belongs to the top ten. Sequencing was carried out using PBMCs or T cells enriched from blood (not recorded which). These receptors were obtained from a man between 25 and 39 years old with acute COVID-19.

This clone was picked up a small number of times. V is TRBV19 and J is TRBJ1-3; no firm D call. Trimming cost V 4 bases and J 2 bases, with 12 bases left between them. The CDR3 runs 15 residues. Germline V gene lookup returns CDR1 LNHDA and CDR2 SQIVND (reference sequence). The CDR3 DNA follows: TGTGCCAGTAGTAGGTATCGGTCCCCTGGAAACACCATATATTTT. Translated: CASSRYRSPGNTIYF. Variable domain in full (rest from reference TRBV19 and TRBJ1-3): DGGITQSPKYLFRKEGQNVTLSCEQNLNHDAMYWYRQDPGQGLRLIYYSQIVNDFQKGDIAEGYSVSREKKESFPLTVTSAQKNPTAFYLCASSRYRSPGNTIYFGEGSWLTVV.

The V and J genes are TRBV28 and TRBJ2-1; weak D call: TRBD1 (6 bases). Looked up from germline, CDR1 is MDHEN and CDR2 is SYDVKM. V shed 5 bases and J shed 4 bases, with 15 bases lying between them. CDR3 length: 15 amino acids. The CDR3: CASSLAQGQYNEQFF. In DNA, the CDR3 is TGTGCCAGCAGTCTTGCTCAAGGACAGTACAATGAGCAGTTCTTC.

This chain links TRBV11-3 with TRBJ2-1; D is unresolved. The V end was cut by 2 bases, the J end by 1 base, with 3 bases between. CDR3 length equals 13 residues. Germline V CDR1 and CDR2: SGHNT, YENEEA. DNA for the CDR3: TGTGCCAGCAGCTTAATATCCTACAATGAGCAGTTCTTC. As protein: CASSLISYNEQFF. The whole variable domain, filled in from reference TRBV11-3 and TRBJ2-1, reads EAGVVQSPRYKIIEKKQPVAFWCNPISGHNTLYWYLQNLGQGPELLIRYENEEAVDDSQLPKDRFSAERLKGVDSTLKIQPAELGDSAVYLCASSLISYNEQFFGPGTRLTVL.

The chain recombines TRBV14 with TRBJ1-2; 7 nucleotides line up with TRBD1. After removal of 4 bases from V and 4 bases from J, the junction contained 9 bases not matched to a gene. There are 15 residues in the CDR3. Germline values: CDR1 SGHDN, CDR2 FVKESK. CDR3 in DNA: TGTGCCAGCAGCCCGCATTTCACAGGGGTCTATGGCTACACCTTC. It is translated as CASSPHFTGVYGYTF.

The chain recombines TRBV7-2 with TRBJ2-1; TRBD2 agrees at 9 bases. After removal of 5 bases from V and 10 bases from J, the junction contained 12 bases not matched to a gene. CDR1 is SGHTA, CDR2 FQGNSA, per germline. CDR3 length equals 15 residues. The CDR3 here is CASSPPSGKAREQFF. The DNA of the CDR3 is TGTGCCAGCAGCCCCCCTAGCGGGAAGGCTAGAGAGCAGTTCTTC.

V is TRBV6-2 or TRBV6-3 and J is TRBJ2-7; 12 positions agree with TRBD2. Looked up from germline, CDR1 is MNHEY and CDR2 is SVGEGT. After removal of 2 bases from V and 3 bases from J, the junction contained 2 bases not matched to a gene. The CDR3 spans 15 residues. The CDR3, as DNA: TGTGCCAGCAGTTACGGACTAGCGGGAAACTACGAGCAGTACGTC. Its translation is CASSYGLAGNYEQYV.

The CDR3 DNA reads TGCGCCAGCAGGGGCTATAACAATGAGCAGTTCTTC. This sequence encodes CASRGYNNEQFF. V and J are TRBV10-2 and TRBJ2-1; D gene ambiguous. The germline V and J ends were trimmed by 6 bases and 5 bases, with 8 bases remaining between them. The CDR3 sequence is 12 residues long. The germline V gene has CDR1 WSHSY and CDR2 SAAADI.

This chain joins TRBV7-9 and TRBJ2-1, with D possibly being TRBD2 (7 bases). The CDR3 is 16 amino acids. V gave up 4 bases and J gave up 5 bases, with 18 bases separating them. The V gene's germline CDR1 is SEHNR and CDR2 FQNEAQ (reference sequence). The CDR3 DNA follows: TGTGCCAGCAGCTCCCCTTATGGCGGGGGCCACAATGAGCAGTTCTTC. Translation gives CASSSPYGGGHNEQFF. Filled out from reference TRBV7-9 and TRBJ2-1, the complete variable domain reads DTGVSQNPRHKITKRGQNVTFRCDPISEHNRLYWYRQTLGQGPEFLTYFQNEAQLEKSRLLSDRFSAERPKGSFSTLEIQRTEQGDSAMYLCASSSPYGGGHNEQFFGPGTRLTVL.

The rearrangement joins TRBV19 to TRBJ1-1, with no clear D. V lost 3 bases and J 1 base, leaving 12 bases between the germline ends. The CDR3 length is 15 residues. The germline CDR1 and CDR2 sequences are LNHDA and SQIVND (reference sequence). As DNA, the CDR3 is TGTGCCAGTAGTATGTTGTGGCGGGCGAACACTGAAGCTTTCTTT. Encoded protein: CASSMLWRANTEAFF.

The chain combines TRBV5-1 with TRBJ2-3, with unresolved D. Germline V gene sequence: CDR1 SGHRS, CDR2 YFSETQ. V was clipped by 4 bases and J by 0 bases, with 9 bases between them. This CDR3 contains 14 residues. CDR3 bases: TGCGCCAGCAGCATACCGACTAGCACAGATACGCAGTATTTT. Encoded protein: CASSIPTSTDTQYF.

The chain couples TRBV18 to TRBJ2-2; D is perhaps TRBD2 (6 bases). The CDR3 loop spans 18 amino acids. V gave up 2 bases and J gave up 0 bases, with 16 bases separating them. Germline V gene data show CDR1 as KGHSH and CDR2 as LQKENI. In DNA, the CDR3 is TGTGCCAGCTCACCATTACGAAGCGGGCCTTCGAACACCGGGGAGCTGTTTTTT. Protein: CASSPLRSGPSNTGELFF. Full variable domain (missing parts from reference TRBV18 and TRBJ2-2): NAGVMQNPRHLVRRRGQEARLRCSPMKGHSHVYWYRQLPEEGLKFMVYLQKENIIDESGMPKERFSAEFPKEGPSILRIQQVVRGDSAAYFCASSPLRSGPSNTGELFFGEGSRLTVL.